This record covers a single TCR beta chain. Its antigen remains unidentified. The CDR3 is made up of 14 amino acids. Deletions cut 9 bases from V and 0 bases from J, with 12 bases between. Per germline, CDR1 MNHGY and CDR2 SAAAGT. Repertoires were generated with immunoSEQ multiplex PCR, while TCRdb's copy carries only in-frame clones and drops some. Here the sample spans 90,000 to 130,000 clones, more than 80% being singletons. The data were taken from a study of graft-versus-host responses after intestinal transplantation. Study at large: Every recipient had anti-thymocyte globulin induction and two to four years of tacrolimus plus steroids. Study results and caveats: Early post-transplant HvG declines were associated with peak circulating GvH clone levels. Recipient marrow showed GvH clones, some seen first in ileum or blood. Some patients had graft-donor T cell macrochimerism. In their allografts, the ratios of graft-versus-host to host-versus-graft T cell clones were high.

The sample here was unstimulated CD4+ T cells sorted from spleen or lymph node cells, taken before transplant. The chain recombines TRBV6-8 with TRBJ2-4; D is unclear. This sequence was found in a human donor who was the organ donor for an intestinal transplant. CDR3 residues: CARTRKVAKNIQYF. The CDR3 coding sequence is TGTGCCAGGACCAGGAAGGTAGCCAAAAACATTCAGTACTTC.